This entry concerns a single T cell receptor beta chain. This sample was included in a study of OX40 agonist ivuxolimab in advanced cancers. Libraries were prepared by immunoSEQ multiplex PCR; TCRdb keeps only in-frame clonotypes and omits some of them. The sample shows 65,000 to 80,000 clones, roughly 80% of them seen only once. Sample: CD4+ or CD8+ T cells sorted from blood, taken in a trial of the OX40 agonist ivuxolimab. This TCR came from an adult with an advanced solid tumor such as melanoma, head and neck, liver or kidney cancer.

DNA of the CDR3: TGTGCCAGCAGCTTGCAGGTGGGAGTGGTCTACGAGCAGTACTTC. It encodes CASSLQVGVVYEQYF. The chain uses TRBV5-4 and TRBJ2-7; maybe TRBD2 (5 bases). The CDR3 runs to 15 residues. V lost 1 base to trimming and J lost 3 bases, with 14 bases between them. Germline V lookup: CDR1 SGHNT, CDR2 YYREEE (reference sequence).